These 7 T cell receptor beta chains were sequenced from one sample in a study of shared clonotypes between healthy human individuals. Terminally differentiated effector memory CD45RA+ cells were left out of the naive CD8 fraction, which was CD45RO-negative and positively selected for CCR7. Repertoires were generated with immunoSEQ multiplex PCR, while TCRdb's copy carries only in-frame clones and drops some. Among about 2,200,000 clones, more than 85% were seen once, and the ten largest hold 1.7%. Material: naive CD8+ T cells from PBMCs. The receptors were gathered from a man between 18 and 35 years old in good health. Some clones in this sample may be carry-over from other donors' samples.

This chain links TRBV11-1 with TRBJ2-7; 8 bases match TRBD1. Looked up from germline, CDR1 is SGHAT and CDR2 is FQDESV (reference sequence). The V gene end was trimmed by 5 bases and the J gene end by 3 bases; junction bases not matched to a gene: 6. CDR3 length: 14 amino acids. The CDR3 region has the DNA TGTGCCAGCAGCCCCAGGACAGGGAACTACGAGCAGTACTTC. Amino acids: CASSPRTGNYEQYF.

This sequence joins TRBV9 and TRBJ1-4; TRBD1 agrees at 7 bases. From germline, CDR1 is SGDLS and CDR2 YYNGEE. Trimming cost V 4 bases and J 8 bases; bases outside gene matches: 14. CDR3 length equals 16 residues. The DNA of the CDR3 is TGTGCCAGCAGCCTAACCGGGACAGCCTCAAGCGAAAAACTGTTTTTT. Translation: CASSLTGTASSEKLFF.

This clone was found many times. The chain recombines TRBV28 with TRBJ1-4, with D tentatively TRBD1 (6 bases). CDR3 length equals 17 residues. V dropped 6 bases and J dropped 4 bases, with 21 bases sitting between them. Germline CDR1 MDHEN, CDR2 SYDVKM. The CDR3 bases are TGTGCCAGCAGGCAACCCCGACTGGACAGAGATAATGAAAAACTGTTTTTT. Translation gives CASRQPRLDRDNEKLFF.

The CDR3 DNA sequence: TGCAGCGTAAACCCGCCCGACAGCCGCAAAAACATTCAGTACTTC. Amino acids: CSVNPPDSRKNIQYF. The chain employs TRBV29-1 and TRBJ2-4, with D possibly matching TRBD1 (5 bases). Trimming took off 6 bases at V and 3 bases at J, with 18 bases between the two ends. The CDR3 totals 15 residues. The germline gives CDR1 SQVTM, CDR2 ANQGSEA.

This rearrangement joins TRBV7-8 to TRBJ2-2, with TRBD2 identical over 10 bases. The J segment lost 3 bases and the V segment lost 5 bases, leaving 6 bases of the junction unmatched. CDR1 SGHVS and CDR2 FQNEAQ come from the germline V gene. The CDR3 totals 16 residues. Here the CDR3 reads CASSEGTSDHTGELFF. CDR3 bases: TGTGCCAGCAGCGAGGGGACTAGCGACCACACCGGGGAGCTGTTTTTT. The variable domain in full, completed from reference TRBV7-8 and TRBJ2-2, reads GAGVSQSPRYKVAKRGQDVALRCDPISGHVSLFWYQQALGQGPEFLTYFQNEAQLDKSGLPSDRFFAERPEGSVSTLKIQRTQQEDSAVYLCASSEGTSDHTGELFFGEGSRLTVL.

This chain links TRBV6-1 with TRBJ2-7; the match to TRBD2 covers 9 bases. This CDR3 has 16 residues. The J segment lost 5 bases and the V segment lost 2 bases, leaving 10 bases of the junction unmatched. Germline V lookup: CDR1 MNHNS, CDR2 SASEGT. DNA of the CDR3: TGTGCCAGCAGTGAAAGGCGGGAGGGCCCTATCCACGAGCAGTACTTC. Residues: CASSERREGPIHEQYF.

This clone was recorded only once. The V and J genes are TRBV10-3 and TRBJ2-7; D is undetermined. The CDR3 covers 14 residues. CDR1 is ENHRY, CDR2 SYGVKD, per germline. The ends were cut back, 3 bases at V and 0 bases at J, with 9 bases in the middle. The CDR3 sequence: CAISDRKFSYEQYF. CDR3 in DNA: TGTGCCATCAGTGACCGAAAGTTCTCCTACGAGCAGTACTTC.